This T cell receptor (beta chain) was sequenced in a study of T cell changes during pregnancy in multiple sclerosis. Profiled with immunoSEQ multiplex PCR; TCRdb holds only in-frame clones, not every one. Counted here are some 95,000 clones, around 92% occurring once; the ten biggest clones make up under 3%. This CDR3 comprises 14 residues. Trimming cost V 3 bases and J 5 bases; bases outside gene matches: 3. Germline assignment: CDR1 SNHLY and CDR2 FYNNEI. This TCR derives from a female donor with multiple sclerosis, enrolled in a pregnancy study. The V and J genes are TRBV2 and TRBJ1-5; TRBD1 matches 8 bases. The specimen was peripheral blood, collected in the first trimester of pregnancy. CDR3 nucleotides: TGTGCCAGCAGTGACCGGGACAGGTATCAGCCCCAGCATTTT. This encodes CASSDRDRYQPQHF.